This T cell receptor beta chain originates from a study of CD8 T cells in Susac syndrome. V was pared by 0 bases and J by 6 bases, with 13 bases between. From germline, CDR1 is SEHNR and CDR2 FQNEAQ (reference sequence). The CDR3 spans 15 residues. Random-hexamer reverse transcription was applied to roughly 0.5 to 1 ug RNA. Using its own MiXCR run on the immunoSEQ multiplex PCR reads, TCRdb lists one record per CDR3 protein. The sample includes under 200,000 distinct CDR3 sequences, over 75% of them seen just once. All included Susac syndrome patients satisfied recently defined diagnostic criteria for definite or probable disease.

The J gene is TRBJ2-3, the V gene TRBV7-9, with a tentative D call TRBD2 (7 bases). This TCR came from a human donor with Susac syndrome. Sequencing input: CD4+ T cells from PBMCs. In DNA form, the CDR3 reads TGTGCCAGCAGCTTAGCGGGGGGGCCAGGGGATACGCAGTATTTT. This translates into CASSLAGGPGDTQYF.